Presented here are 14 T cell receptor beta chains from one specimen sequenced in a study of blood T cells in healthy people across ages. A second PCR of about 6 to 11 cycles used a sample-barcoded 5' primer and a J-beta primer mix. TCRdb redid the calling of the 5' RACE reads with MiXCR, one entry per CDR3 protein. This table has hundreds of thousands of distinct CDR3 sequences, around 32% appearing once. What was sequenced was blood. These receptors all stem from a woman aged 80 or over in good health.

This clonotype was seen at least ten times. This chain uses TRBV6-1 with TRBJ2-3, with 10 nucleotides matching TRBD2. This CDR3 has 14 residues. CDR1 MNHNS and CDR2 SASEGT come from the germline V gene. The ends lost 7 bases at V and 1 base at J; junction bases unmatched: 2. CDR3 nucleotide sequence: TGTGCCAGCACAACTAGCGGGGGCACAGATACGCAGTATTTT. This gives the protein CASTTSGGTDTQYF.

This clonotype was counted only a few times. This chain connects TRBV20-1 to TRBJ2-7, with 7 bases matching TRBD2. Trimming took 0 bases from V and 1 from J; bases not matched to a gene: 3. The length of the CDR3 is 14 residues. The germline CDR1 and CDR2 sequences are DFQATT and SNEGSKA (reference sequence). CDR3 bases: TGCAGTGCTAGAGATGGGGGGGGATCCTACGAGCAGTACTTC. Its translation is CSARDGGGSYEQYF.

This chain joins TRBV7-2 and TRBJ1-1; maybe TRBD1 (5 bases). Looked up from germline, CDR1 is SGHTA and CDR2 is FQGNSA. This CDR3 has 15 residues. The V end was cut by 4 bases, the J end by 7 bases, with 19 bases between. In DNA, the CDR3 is TGTGCCAGCAGCTACACCGGGACCCTAAACCGTGAAGCTTTCTTT. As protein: CASSYTGTLNREAFF.

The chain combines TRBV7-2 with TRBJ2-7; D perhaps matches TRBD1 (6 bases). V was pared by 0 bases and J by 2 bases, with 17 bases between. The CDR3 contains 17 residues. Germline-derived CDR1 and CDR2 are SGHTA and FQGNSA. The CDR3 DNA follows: TGTGCCAGCAGCTTAGCCGGACTCAGGGGCTTTCCCTACGAGCAGTACTTC. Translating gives CASSLAGLRGFPYEQYF.

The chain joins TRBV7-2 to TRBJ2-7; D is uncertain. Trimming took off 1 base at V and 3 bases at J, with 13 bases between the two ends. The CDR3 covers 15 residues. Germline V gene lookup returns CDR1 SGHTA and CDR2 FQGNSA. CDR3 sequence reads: CASSLVSSPDYEQYF. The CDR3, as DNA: TGTGCCAGCAGCTTAGTGTCGTCGCCAGACTACGAGCAGTACTTC. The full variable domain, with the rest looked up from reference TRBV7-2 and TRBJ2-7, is GAGVSQSPSNKVTEKGKDVELRCDPISGHTALYWYRQSLGQGLEFLIYFQGNSAPDKSGLPSDRFSAERTGGSVSTLTIQRTQQEDSAVYLCASSLVSSPDYEQYFGPGTRLTVT.

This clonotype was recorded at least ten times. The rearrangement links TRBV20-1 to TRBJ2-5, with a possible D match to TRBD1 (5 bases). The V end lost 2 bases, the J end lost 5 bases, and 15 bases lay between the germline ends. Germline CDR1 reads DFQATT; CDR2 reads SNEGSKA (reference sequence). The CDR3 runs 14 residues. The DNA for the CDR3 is TGCAGTGCTAGAAGACAGCCCCCCGGGGAGACCCAGTACTTC. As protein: CSARRQPPGETQYF.

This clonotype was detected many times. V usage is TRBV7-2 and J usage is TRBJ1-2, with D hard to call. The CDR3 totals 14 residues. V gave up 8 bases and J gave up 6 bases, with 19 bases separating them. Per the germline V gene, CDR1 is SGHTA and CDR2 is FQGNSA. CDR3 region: CASGRPLRGDGYTF. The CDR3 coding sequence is TGTGCCAGCGGACGGCCCCTCCGAGGCGATGGCTACACCTTC.

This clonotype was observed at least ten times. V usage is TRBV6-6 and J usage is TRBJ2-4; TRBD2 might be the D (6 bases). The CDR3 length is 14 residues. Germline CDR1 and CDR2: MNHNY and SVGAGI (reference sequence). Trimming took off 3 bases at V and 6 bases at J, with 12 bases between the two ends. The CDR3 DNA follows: TGTGCCAGCAGTTATGGGCAGGGAGGAAACATTCAGTACTTC. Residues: CASSYGQGGNIQYF.

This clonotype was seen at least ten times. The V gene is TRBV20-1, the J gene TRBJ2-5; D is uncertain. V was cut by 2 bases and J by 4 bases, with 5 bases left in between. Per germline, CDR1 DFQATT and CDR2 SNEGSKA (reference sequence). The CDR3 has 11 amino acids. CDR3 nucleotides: TGCAGTGCTAGATTAGGAGAGACCCAGTACTTC. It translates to CSARLGETQYF.

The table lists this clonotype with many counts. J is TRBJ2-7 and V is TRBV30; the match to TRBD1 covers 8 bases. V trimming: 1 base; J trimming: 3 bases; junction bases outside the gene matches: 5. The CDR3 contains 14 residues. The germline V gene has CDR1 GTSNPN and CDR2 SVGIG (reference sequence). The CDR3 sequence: CAWSGTGSFYEQYF. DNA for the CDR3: TGTGCCTGGAGTGGGACAGGGTCCTTCTACGAGCAGTACTTC.

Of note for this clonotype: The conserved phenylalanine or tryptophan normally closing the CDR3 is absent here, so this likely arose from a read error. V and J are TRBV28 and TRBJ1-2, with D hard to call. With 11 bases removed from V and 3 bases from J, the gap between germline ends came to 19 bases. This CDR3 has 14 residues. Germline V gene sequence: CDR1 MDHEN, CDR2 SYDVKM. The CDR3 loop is CAGTAGGFDYGYTV. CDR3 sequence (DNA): TGTGCCGGCACCGCGGGCGGGTTCGACTATGGCTACACCGTC.

In nucleotides, the CDR3 is TGTGCCAGCAGTCGAGGACTAGGGAACACCGGGGAGCTGTTTTTT. This encodes CASSRGLGNTGELFF. This sequence joins TRBV6-5 and TRBJ2-2; TRBD2 agrees at 7 bases. This CDR3 is 15 amino acids long. The V and J ends lost 5 bases and 1 base, in that order; junction bases with no gene match: 4. Germline CDR1 is MNHEY and CDR2 is SVGAGI.

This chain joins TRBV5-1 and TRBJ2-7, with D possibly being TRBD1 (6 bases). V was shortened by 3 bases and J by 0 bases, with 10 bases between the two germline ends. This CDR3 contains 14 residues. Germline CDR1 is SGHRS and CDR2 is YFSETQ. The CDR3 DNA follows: TGCGCCAGCAGCTCCCCAGGGGTCTCCTACGAGCAGTACTTC. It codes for CASSSPGVSYEQYF. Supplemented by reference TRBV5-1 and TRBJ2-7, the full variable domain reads KAGVTQTPRYLIKTRGQQVTLSCSPISGHRSVSWYQQTPGQGLQFLFEYFSETQRNKGNFPGRFSGRQFSNSRSEMNVSTLELGDSALYLCASSSPGVSYEQYFGPGTRLTVT.

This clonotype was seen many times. The CDR3 region is CASSPPWGSQETQYF. CDR3 in DNA: TGTGCCAGCAGCCCTCCGTGGGGTAGCCAAGAGACCCAGTACTTC. The chain couples TRBV3-1 to TRBJ2-5; no firm D call. CDR3 length: 15 amino acids. The germline CDR1 and CDR2 sequences are LGHDT and YNNKEL (reference sequence). V was shortened by 4 bases and J by 1 base, with 13 bases between the two germline ends.